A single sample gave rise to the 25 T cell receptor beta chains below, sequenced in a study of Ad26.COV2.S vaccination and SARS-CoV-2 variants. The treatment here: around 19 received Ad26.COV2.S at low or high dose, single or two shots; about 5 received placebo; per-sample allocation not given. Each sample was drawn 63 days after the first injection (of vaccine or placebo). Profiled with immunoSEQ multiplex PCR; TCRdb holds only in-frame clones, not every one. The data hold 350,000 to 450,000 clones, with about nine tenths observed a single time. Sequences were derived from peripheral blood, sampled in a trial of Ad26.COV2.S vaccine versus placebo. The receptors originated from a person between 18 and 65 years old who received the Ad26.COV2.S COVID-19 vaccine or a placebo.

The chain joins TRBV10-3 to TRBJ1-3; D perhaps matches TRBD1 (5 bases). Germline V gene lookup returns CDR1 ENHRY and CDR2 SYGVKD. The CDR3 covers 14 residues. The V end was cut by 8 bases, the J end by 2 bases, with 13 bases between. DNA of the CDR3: TGTGCCATCGCTCTGGGGGAGGCTGGAAACACCATATATTTT. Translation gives CAIALGEAGNTIYF.

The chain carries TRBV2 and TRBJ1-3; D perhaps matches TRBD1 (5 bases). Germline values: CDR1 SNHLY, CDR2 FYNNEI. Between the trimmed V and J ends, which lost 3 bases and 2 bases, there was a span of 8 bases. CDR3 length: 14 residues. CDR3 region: CASSEGVTGNTIYF. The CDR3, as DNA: TGTGCCAGCAGTGAGGGGGTTACTGGAAACACCATATATTTT.

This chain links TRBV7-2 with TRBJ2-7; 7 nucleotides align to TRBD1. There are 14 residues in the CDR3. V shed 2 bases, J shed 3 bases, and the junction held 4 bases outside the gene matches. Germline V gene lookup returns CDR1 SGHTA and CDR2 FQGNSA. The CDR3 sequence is CASSLTTGSYEQYF. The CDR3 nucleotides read TGTGCCAGCAGCTTAACGACAGGGAGCTACGAGCAGTACTTC.

CDR3 sequence reads: CATSREDRDNEQFF. The CDR3 DNA reads TGTGCCACCAGCAGAGAGGACCGGGACAATGAGCAGTTCTTC. V gene TRBV15 combines with J gene TRBJ2-1; D is unresolved. Trimming removed 0 bases from V and 5 bases from J, with 8 bases in between. CDR3 size: 14 residues. The V gene's germline CDR1 is LNHNV and CDR2 YYDKDF (reference sequence).

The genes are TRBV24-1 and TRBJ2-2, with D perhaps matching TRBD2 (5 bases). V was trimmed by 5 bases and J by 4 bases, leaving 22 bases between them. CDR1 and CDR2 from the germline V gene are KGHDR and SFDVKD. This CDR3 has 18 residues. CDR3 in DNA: TGTGCCACCAGTGCGGGGATCTTCACACCCCTGGGCACCGGGGAGCTGTTTTTT. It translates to CATSAGIFTPLGTGELFF.

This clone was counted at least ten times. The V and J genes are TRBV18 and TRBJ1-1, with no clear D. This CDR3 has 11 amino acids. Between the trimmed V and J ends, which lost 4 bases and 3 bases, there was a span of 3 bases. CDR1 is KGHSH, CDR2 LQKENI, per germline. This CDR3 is CASSLDTEAFF. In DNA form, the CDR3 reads TGTGCCAGCTCACTCGACACTGAAGCTTTCTTT.

The CDR3 sequence is CASSLGGPKFF. The CDR3 region has the DNA TGTGCCAGCAGCTTAGGGGGGCCAAAGTTCTTC. The chain links TRBV11-3 to TRBJ2-1; possible D gene TRBD1, 6 bases. Germline V gene lookup returns CDR1 SGHNT and CDR2 YENEEA. V shed 1 base and J shed 14 bases, with 9 bases lying between them. The CDR3 sequence is 11 residues long.

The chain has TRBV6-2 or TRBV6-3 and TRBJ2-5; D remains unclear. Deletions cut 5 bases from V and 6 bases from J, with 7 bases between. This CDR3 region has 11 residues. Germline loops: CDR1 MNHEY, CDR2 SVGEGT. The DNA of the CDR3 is TGTGCCAGCAGTCAAGTCCAGACCCAGTACTTC. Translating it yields CASSQVQTQYF.

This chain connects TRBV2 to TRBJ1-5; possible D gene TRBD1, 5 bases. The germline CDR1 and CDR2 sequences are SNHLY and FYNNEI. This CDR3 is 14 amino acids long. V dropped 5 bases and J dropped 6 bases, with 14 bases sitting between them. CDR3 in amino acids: CASSWAGRRQPQHF. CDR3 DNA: TGTGCCAGCAGTTGGGCAGGGCGGCGTCAGCCCCAGCATTTT.

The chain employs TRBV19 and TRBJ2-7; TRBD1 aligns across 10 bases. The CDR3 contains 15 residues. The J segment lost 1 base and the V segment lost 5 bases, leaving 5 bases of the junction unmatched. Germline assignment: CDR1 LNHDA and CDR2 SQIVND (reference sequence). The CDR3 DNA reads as TGTGCCAGTAGTTCCAGGACAGGGGGTTCCTACGAGCAGTACTTC. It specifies CASSSRTGGSYEQYF.

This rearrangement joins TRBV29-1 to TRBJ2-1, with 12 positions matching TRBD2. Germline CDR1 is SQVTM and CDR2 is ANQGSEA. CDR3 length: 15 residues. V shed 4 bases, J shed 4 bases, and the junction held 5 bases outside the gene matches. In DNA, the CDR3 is TGCAGCGTTGCCCCCACTAGCGGGGGGTACAATGAGCAGTTCTTC. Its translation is CSVAPTSGGYNEQFF.

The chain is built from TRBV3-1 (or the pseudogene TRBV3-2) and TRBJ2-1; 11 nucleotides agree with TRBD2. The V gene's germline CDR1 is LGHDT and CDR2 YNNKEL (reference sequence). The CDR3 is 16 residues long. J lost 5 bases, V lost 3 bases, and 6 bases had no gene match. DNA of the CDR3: TGTGCCAGCAGCCATGTACTAGCGGGGGCCGACAATGAGCAGTTCTTC. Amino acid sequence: CASSHVLAGADNEQFF.

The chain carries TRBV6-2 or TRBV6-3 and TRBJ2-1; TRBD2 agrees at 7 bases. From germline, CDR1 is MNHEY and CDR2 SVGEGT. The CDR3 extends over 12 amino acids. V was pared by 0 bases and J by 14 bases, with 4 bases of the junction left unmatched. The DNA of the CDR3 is TGTGCCAGCAGTTACTCCCTCCTAGCGGAGTTCTTC. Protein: CASSYSLLAEFF.

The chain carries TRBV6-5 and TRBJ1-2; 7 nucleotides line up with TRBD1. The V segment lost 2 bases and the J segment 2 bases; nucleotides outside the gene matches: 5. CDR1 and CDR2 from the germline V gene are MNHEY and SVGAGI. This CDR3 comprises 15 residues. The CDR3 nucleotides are TGTGCCAGCAGTTACCATCGGGACAGAAACTATGGCTACACCTTC. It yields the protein CASSYHRDRNYGYTF.

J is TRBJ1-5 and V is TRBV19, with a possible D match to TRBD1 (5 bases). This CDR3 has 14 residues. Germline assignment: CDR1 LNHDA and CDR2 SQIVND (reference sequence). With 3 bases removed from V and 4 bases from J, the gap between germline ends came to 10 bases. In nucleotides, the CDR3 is TGTGCCAGTAGTATCCTATCAGGGAATCAGCCCCAGCATTTT. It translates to CASSILSGNQPQHF.

Written as DNA, the CDR3 is TGTGCCAGCAGTGAATACGCGACAGGAGAATATGGCTACACCTTC. The encoded protein is CASSEYATGEYGYTF. The chain is built from TRBV25-1 and TRBJ1-2; maybe TRBD1 (6 bases). This CDR3 is built from 15 residues. Between the trimmed V and J ends, which lost 0 bases and 5 bases, there was a span of 13 bases. Germline CDR1 and CDR2: MGHDK and SYGVNS.

The CDR3 bases are TGTGCCAGCAGACATTCTAGCGGAAACTACAATGAGCAGTTCTTC. Translation gives CASRHSSGNYNEQFF. This chain links TRBV4-2 with TRBJ2-1, with 7 bases identical to TRBD2. V lost 6 bases, J lost 3 bases, and 8 bases stayed unmatched. From germline, CDR1 is LGHNA and CDR2 YNFKEQ. The CDR3 runs 15 residues.

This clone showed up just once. CDR3 nucleotide sequence: TGTGCCAGCACAGTGGGTTATGGGTCCTACAATGAGCAGTTCTTC. Protein sequence: CASTVGYGSYNEQFF. V and J are TRBV25-1 and TRBJ2-1; D remains ambiguous. V lost 7 bases and J lost 1, with 14 bases in between. The germline V gene has CDR1 MGHDK and CDR2 SYGVNS. The CDR3 is made up of 15 amino acids.

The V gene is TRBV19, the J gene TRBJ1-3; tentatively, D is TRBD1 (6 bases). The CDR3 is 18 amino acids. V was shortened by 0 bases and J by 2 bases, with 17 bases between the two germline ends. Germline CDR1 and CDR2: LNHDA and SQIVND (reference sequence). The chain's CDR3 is CASSIDHSTGIPGNTIYF. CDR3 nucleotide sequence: TGTGCCAGTAGTATAGACCATTCTACAGGGATACCTGGAAACACCATATATTTT.

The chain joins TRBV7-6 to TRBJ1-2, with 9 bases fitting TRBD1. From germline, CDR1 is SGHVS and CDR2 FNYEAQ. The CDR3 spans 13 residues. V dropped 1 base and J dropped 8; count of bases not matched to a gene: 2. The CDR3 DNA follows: TGTGCCAGCAGCTTAGGGACAGGGGACGGCTACACCTTC. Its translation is CASSLGTGDGYTF. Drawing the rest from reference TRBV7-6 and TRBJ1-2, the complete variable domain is GAGVSQSPRYKVTKRGQDVALRCDPISGHVSLYWYRQALGQGPEFLTYFNYEAQQDKSGLPNDRFSAERPEGSISTLTIQRTEQRDSAMYRCASSLGTGDGYTFGSGTRLTVV.

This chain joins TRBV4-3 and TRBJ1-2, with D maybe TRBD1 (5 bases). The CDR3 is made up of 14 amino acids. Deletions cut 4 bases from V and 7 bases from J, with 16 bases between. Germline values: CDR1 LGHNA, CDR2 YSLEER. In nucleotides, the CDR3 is TGCGCCAGCAGCCCCTTACAGGCCGAGTTTGGCTACACCTTC. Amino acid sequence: CASSPLQAEFGYTF.

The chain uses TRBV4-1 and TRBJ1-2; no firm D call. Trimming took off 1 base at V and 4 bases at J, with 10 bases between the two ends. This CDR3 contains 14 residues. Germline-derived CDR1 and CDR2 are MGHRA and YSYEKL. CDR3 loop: CASSQGTRSYGYTF. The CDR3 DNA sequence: TGCGCCAGCAGCCAAGGTACCAGGAGCTATGGCTACACCTTC.

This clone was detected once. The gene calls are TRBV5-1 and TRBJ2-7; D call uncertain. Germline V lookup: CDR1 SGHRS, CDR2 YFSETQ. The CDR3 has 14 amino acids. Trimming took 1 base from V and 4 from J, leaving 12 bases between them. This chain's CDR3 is CASSLKALEYEQYF. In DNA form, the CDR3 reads TGCGCCAGCAGCTTGAAGGCCCTGGAGTACGAGCAGTACTTC.

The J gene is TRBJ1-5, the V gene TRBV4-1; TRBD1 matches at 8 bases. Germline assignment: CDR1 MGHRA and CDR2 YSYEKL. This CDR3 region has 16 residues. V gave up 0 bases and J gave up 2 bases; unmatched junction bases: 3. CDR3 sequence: CASSQEGQVGNQPQHF. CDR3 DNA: TGCGCCAGCAGCCAAGAGGGACAGGTGGGCAATCAGCCCCAGCATTTT.

The DNA for the CDR3 is TGTGCCAGCAATTTGAGGTCGGTTCGCGAAAAACTGTTTTTT. Encoded protein: CASNLRSVREKLFF. This chain uses TRBV28 with TRBJ1-4; D ambiguous. The CDR3 is 14 residues long. CDR1 MDHEN and CDR2 SYDVKM come from the germline V gene. V shed 7 bases and J shed 8 bases, with 17 bases lying between them.